Below, 25 T cell receptor beta chains from the same sample are listed, as sequenced in a study of T cell responses to AZD1222 COVID-19 vaccine. Profiled with immunoSEQ multiplex PCR; TCRdb holds only in-frame clones, not every one. The sample contains tens of thousands of clones, 88% of which appear only once. The source material was peripheral blood, sampled 28 days after the second AZD1222 dose. The receptors were sampled from an adult who received the AZD1222 COVID-19 vaccine.

This rearrangement joins TRBV29-1 to TRBJ1-1; 7 nucleotides align to TRBD1. From germline, CDR1 is SQVTM and CDR2 ANQGSEA. After removal of 7 bases from V and 1 base from J, the junction contained 9 bases not matched to a gene. There are 14 residues in the CDR3. DNA of the CDR3: TGCAGCGAAATCAAAGGGGGCTGGAACACTGAAGCTTTCTTT. This gives the protein CSEIKGGWNTEAFF.

This clone was picked up a small number of times. The V and J genes are TRBV24-1 and TRBJ2-3; 8 positions match TRBD2. The CDR3 has 15 amino acids. The V gene's germline CDR1 is KGHDR and CDR2 SFDVKD. Germline trimming cut 9 bases from V and 2 bases from J; bases unmatched to any gene: 9. CDR3 sequence reads: CATSELAEDTDTQYF. In DNA, the CDR3 is TGTGCCACCTCTGAACTAGCGGAAGACACAGATACGCAGTATTTT.

This chain joins TRBV29-1 and TRBJ1-2; 10 bases line up with TRBD1. The CDR3 has 16 residues. Per germline, CDR1 SQVTM and CDR2 ANQGSEA. Trimming took 1 base from V and 4 from J; bases not matched to a gene: 9. CDR3 nucleotides: TGCAGCGTTGAAGGGACAGGGGGAGAGGGCTTCTATGGCTACACCTTC. Amino acid sequence: CSVEGTGGEGFYGYTF.

This clone was seen just once. The V and J genes are TRBV30 and TRBJ1-1; D is perhaps TRBD1 (6 bases). This CDR3 is 13 amino acids long. Trimming shortened V by 2 bases and J by 3 bases, and 10 bases separated the two germline ends. Germline V CDR1 and CDR2: GTSNPN, SVGIG (reference sequence). This CDR3 is CAWSKGGDTEAFF. CDR3 nucleotides: TGTGCCTGGAGTAAGGGGGGGGACACTGAAGCTTTCTTT.

The CDR3: CATSLAGTVATNEKLFF. CDR3 bases: TGTGCCACCAGCCTCGCCGGGACTGTCGCAACTAATGAAAAACTGTTTTTT. V usage is TRBV15 and J usage is TRBJ1-4; D may be TRBD1 (5 bases). Per germline, CDR1 LNHNV and CDR2 YYDKDF (reference sequence). V was shortened by 5 bases and J by 0 bases, with 16 bases between the two germline ends. The CDR3 is 17 residues long.

In DNA form, the CDR3 reads TGCGCCAGCAGCCAAGATGGGCGGGGGACCTACAATGAGCAGTTCTTC. Translation gives CASSQDGRGTYNEQFF. The chain carries TRBV4-3 and TRBJ2-1; 7 bases line up with TRBD2. CDR1 and CDR2 (germline): LGHNA, YSLEER. V was pared by 0 bases and J by 2 bases, with 4 bases of the junction left unmatched. There are 16 residues in the CDR3.

The chain couples TRBV5-1 to TRBJ2-1; D is uncertain. This CDR3 has 12 residues. Germline values: CDR1 SGHRS, CDR2 YFSETQ. V was cut by 3 bases and J by 6 bases, with 7 bases left in between. CDR3 amino acids: CASSSVGNEQFF. The CDR3 DNA sequence: TGCGCCAGCAGCTCCGTGGGCAATGAGCAGTTCTTC.

This chain's CDR3 is CASSFTSGGGDTQYF. Here the CDR3 DNA reads TGTGCCAGCAGCTTCACTAGCGGGGGAGGAGATACGCAGTATTTT. This chain links TRBV5-4 with TRBJ2-3; 11 bases fit TRBD2. This CDR3 has 15 residues. The germline gives CDR1 SGHNT, CDR2 YYREEE (reference sequence). The J segment lost 5 bases and the V segment lost 2 bases, leaving 4 bases of the junction unmatched.

The chain recombines TRBV6-5 with TRBJ2-7, with a tentative D call TRBD1 (5 bases). Per germline, CDR1 MNHEY and CDR2 SVGAGI. The CDR3 covers 14 residues. V shed 0 bases and J shed 2 bases, with 8 bases lying between them. As DNA, the CDR3 is TGTGCCAGCAGTTACTCTCAGGGCCCCTACGAGCAGTACTTC. This encodes CASSYSQGPYEQYF.

The chain carries TRBV2 and TRBJ2-3; 8 nucleotides align to TRBD1. This CDR3 comprises 15 residues. V lost 6 bases to trimming and J lost 7 bases; unmatched junction nucleotides: 12. The germline gives CDR1 SNHLY, CDR2 FYNNEI. The CDR3 bases are TGTGCCAGCAGACTCGACAGGGGCGAGCTGAATACGCAGTATTTT. Protein sequence: CASRLDRGELNTQYF.

V usage is TRBV12-3 or TRBV12-4 and J usage is TRBJ1-5; D gene uncertain. The CDR3 has 12 residues. The V end lost 4 bases, the J end lost 0 bases, and 1 base lay between the germline ends. CDR3 coding DNA: TGTGCCAGCAGTTATAGCAATCAGCCCCAGCATTTT. This gives the protein CASSYSNQPQHF.

This rearrangement joins TRBV11-3 to TRBJ2-7; D remains unclear. CDR3 length equals 12 residues. Trimming left V 9 bases short and J 3 bases short, with 12 bases between. Germline V gene sequence: CDR1 SGHNT, CDR2 YENEEA. CDR3 nucleotide sequence: TGTGCCAGTTCAGACACGGACTACGAGCAGTACTTC. It specifies CASSDTDYEQYF.

The rearrangement joins TRBV6-5 to TRBJ2-3; 7 nucleotides align to TRBD1. Germline V gene sequence: CDR1 MNHEY, CDR2 SVGAGI. After removal of 7 bases from V and 2 bases from J, the junction contained 3 bases not matched to a gene. The CDR3 has 13 residues. CDR3 DNA sequence: TGTGCCAGCACCAGGGGGATCACAGATACGCAGTATTTT. Translation: CASTRGITDTQYF.

The chain joins TRBV7-9 to TRBJ1-4, with no clear D. Trimming took 4 bases from V and 7 from J, leaving 4 bases between them. Germline V lookup: CDR1 SEHNR, CDR2 FQNEAQ (reference sequence). The length of the CDR3 is 11 residues. In DNA, the CDR3 is TGTGCCAGCAGCTCGGTTGAAAAACTGTTTTTT. Translating gives CASSSVEKLFF.

The CDR3 DNA sequence: TGTGCCAGCACCCCAAGGGATGTCAGAACGAACACTGAAGCTTTCTTT. It yields the protein CASTPRDVRTNTEAFF. This chain links TRBV6-2 or TRBV6-3 with TRBJ1-1; unclear D gene. Between the trimmed V and J ends, which lost 7 bases and 1 base, there was a span of 19 bases. This CDR3 comprises 16 residues. The germline V gene encodes CDR1 MNHEY and CDR2 SVGEGT.

V and J are TRBV28 and TRBJ1-1; 11 bases are shared with TRBD1. Trimming took 7 bases from V and 6 from J; bases not matched to a gene: 10. Germline CDR1 MDHEN, CDR2 SYDVKM. The CDR3 has 15 amino acids. The CDR3, as DNA: TGTGCCAGCATGCCGCTGGGACAGGGGGTATCTGAAGCTTTCTTT. Its protein is CASMPLGQGVSEAFF. Full variable domain (outside the CDR3, taken from reference TRBV28 and TRBJ1-1): DVKVTQSSRYLVKRTGEKVFLECVQDMDHENMFWYRQDPGLGLRLIYFSYDVKMKEKGDIPEGYSVSREKKERFSLILESASTNQTSMYLCASMPLGQGVSEAFFGQGTRLTVV.

The gene calls are TRBV28 and TRBJ1-5, with TRBD1 as a possible D gene (6 bases). Trimming pared 4 bases from V and 5 bases from J, leaving 18 bases between. The CDR3 is 16 residues long. From germline, CDR1 is MDHEN and CDR2 SYDVKM. CDR3 DNA: TGTGCCAGCAGTTGGGGGCCGAACTTGGGCGATCAGCCCCAGCATTTT. This gives the protein CASSWGPNLGDQPQHF.

J is TRBJ1-1 and V is TRBV2, with unresolved D. Germline lookup yields CDR1 SNHLY and CDR2 FYNNEI. The CDR3 contains 14 residues. V lost 2 bases to trimming and J lost 1 base, with 8 bases between them. CDR3 protein: CASSEFMGNTEAFF. The CDR3, as DNA: TGTGCCAGCAGTGAATTCATGGGGAACACTGAAGCTTTCTTT. The full variable domain, its missing parts supplied by reference TRBV2 and TRBJ1-1, is EPEVTQTPSHQVTQMGQEVILRCVPISNHLYFYWYRQILGQKVEFLVSFYNNEISEKSEIFDDQFSVERPDGSNFTLKIRSTKLEDSAMYFCASSEFMGNTEAFFGQGTRLTVV.

The gene calls are TRBV7-9 and TRBJ1-1; 7 bases agree with TRBD1. CDR1 is SEHNR and CDR2 is FQNEAQ in the germline V gene (reference sequence). The CDR3 totals 18 residues. V lost 10 bases and J lost 5; bases outside the gene matches: 25. CDR3 amino acids: CATAIRQGGDGSKTEAFF. The CDR3 nucleotides read TGTGCCACCGCTATTCGACAGGGAGGAGATGGGTCAAAAACTGAAGCTTTCTTT.

The chain is built from TRBV7-2 and TRBJ2-7; D ambiguous. CDR1 SGHTA and CDR2 FQGNSA come from the germline V gene. The V and J ends lost 3 bases and 0 bases respectively, with 12 bases between them. The CDR3 sequence is 15 residues long. CDR3 coding DNA: TGTGCCAGCAGCTTTTTAAGAGGCACCTCCTACGAGCAGTACTTC. It translates to CASSFLRGTSYEQYF.

This chain connects TRBV10-1 to TRBJ2-3; a possible D gene is TRBD1 (5 bases). CDR1 and CDR2 (germline): WNHNN, SYGVQD (reference sequence). The V end lost 3 bases, the J end lost 1 base, and 8 bases lay between the germline ends. This CDR3 is 14 amino acids long. CDR3 bases: TGCGCCAGCAGTGACCTCAGGGGCACAGATACGCAGTATTTT. Translated: CASSDLRGTDTQYF.

This clone has only a few counts. This rearrangement joins TRBV9 to TRBJ2-7; D perhaps matches TRBD2 (6 bases). CDR1 is SGDLS and CDR2 is YYNGEE in the germline V gene. This CDR3 contains 14 residues. V shed 3 bases and J shed 2 bases, with 12 bases lying between them. The CDR3 coding sequence is TGTGCCAGCAGCGAGGGACTTTCCACCTACGAGCAGTACTTC. As protein: CASSEGLSTYEQYF. Looking up the rest from reference TRBV9 and TRBJ2-7 gives the full variable domain: DSGVTQTPKHLITATGQRVTLRCSPRSGDLSVYWYQQSLDQGLQFLIQYYNGEERAKGNILERFSAQQFPDLHSELNLSSLELGDSALYFCASSEGLSTYEQYFGPGTRLTVT.

The V gene is TRBV6-6, the J gene TRBJ1-1; the D gene is possibly TRBD1 (5 bases). CDR1 is MNHNY and CDR2 is SVGAGI in the germline V gene (reference sequence). This CDR3 is built from 13 residues. Trimming stripped 2 bases from V and 11 bases from J, with 15 bases between. CDR3 sequence reads: CASSYGGAVGAFF. CDR3 in DNA: TGTGCCAGCAGTTACGGAGGGGCCGTGGGCGCTTTCTTT.

The CDR3 DNA follows: TGTGCCAGCAGCGCCCTGGGGTCCGGAAACACCATATATTTT. Amino acid sequence: CASSALGSGNTIYF. The J gene is TRBJ1-3, the V gene TRBV7-2; D is uncertain. The V end lost 5 bases, the J end lost 4 bases, and 12 bases lay between the germline ends. Germline CDR1 is SGHTA and CDR2 is FQGNSA. This CDR3 contains 14 residues.

This sequence joins TRBV7-8 and TRBJ1-5, with D perhaps matching TRBD1 (5 bases). From germline, CDR1 is SGHVS and CDR2 FQNEAQ. Deletions cut 2 bases from V and 3 bases from J, with 8 bases between. CDR3 length: 14 amino acids. CDR3 loop: CASSLQGYNQPQHF. In DNA form, the CDR3 reads TGTGCCAGCAGCTTACAGGGTTACAATCAGCCCCAGCATTTT.